This is a list of T cell receptor beta chains from one sample in a study of regulatory T cells in long-lasting Graves disease. TCRdb itself ran the multiplex PCR reads through MiXCR, one entry per CDR3 protein. The sample lists about 470,000 distinct CDR3 sequences, roughly 20% occurring once. This sample comprised peripheral blood mononuclear cells (PBMCs), obtained when the disease was refractory, from a patient treated with antithyroid drugs. The receptors derive from a female donor with Graves disease. CDR3s include the opening cysteine and the closing phenylalanine or tryptophan. The D gene is left open where the match is weak. The size of a clone is reported for some rows only, either as once, few or many, or as a class for expanded clones.

clone_size: few; d_call: -; j_call: TRBJ2-7; v_call: TRBV9; cdr3_aa: CASSVGGRNYEQYF; cdr3_nt: TGTGCCAGCAGCGTAGGGGGGCGCAACTACGAGCAGTACTTC
clone_size: many; d_call: TRBD1; j_call: TRBJ1-1; v_call: TRBV7-3; cdr3_aa: CASSSTGGMNTEAFF; cdr3_nt: TGTGCCAGCAGCTCGACAGGGGGCATGAACACTGAAGCTTTCTTT
clone_size: -; d_call: -; j_call: TRBJ2-1; v_call: TRBV30; cdr3_aa: CAYVADSYNEQFF; cdr3_nt: TGTGCCTATGTAGCGGACTCCTACAATGAGCAGTTCTTC
clone_size: -; d_call: -; j_call: TRBJ2-1; v_call: TRBV20-1; cdr3_aa: CSALRGSTYNEQFF; cdr3_nt: TGCAGTGCCCTCCGCGGAAGCACCTACAATGAGCAGTTCTTC
clone_size: few; d_call: -; j_call: TRBJ1-1; v_call: TRBV5-6; cdr3_aa: CASSLAPGGSEAFF; cdr3_nt: TGTGCCAGCAGCTTGGCCCCGGGGGGGTCTGAAGCTTTCTTT
clone_size: few; d_call: -; j_call: TRBJ1-1; v_call: TRBV5-1; cdr3_aa: CASSLAPSAGTEAFF; cdr3_nt: TGCGCCAGCAGCTTGGCCCCATCAGCGGGAACTGAAGCTTTCTTT
clone_size: few; d_call: -; j_call: TRBJ2-5; v_call: TRBV27; cdr3_aa: CASSFKKKETQYF; cdr3_nt: TGTGCCAGCAGTTTCAAAAAGAAAGAGACCCAGTACTTC
clone_size: many; d_call: -; j_call: TRBJ2-2; v_call: TRBV29-1; cdr3_aa: CSARRDMDTGELFF; cdr3_nt: TGCAGCGCACGCAGGGATATGGACACCGGGGAGCTGTTTTTT
clone_size: -; d_call: TRBD2; j_call: TRBJ2-7; v_call: TRBV7-8; cdr3_aa: CASSLVASGGYEQYF; cdr3_nt: TGTGCCAGCAGCTTAGTGGCTAGCGGGGGCTACGAGCAGTACTTC
clone_size: few; d_call: -; j_call: TRBJ1-1; v_call: TRBV27; cdr3_aa: CASSLFDANTEAFF; cdr3_nt: TGTGCCAGCAGTTTATTCGACGCGAACACTGAAGCTTTCTTT
clone_size: many; d_call: -; j_call: TRBJ1-2; v_call: TRBV28; cdr3_aa: CASSLLGNYGYTF; cdr3_nt: TGTGCCAGCAGTTTATTGGGGAACTATGGCTACACCTTC
clone_size: -; d_call: -; j_call: TRBJ2-7; v_call: TRBV11-1; cdr3_aa: CASSLGGGWRDEEQYF; cdr3_nt: TGTGCCAGCAGCTTAGGAGGGGGCTGGCGGGATGAGGAGCAGTACTTC
clone_size: -; d_call: TRBD2; j_call: TRBJ2-2; v_call: TRBV6-2/TRBV6-3; cdr3_aa: CATQAGLNTGELFF; cdr3_nt: TGTGCCACCCAAGCGGGATTGAACACCGGGGAGCTGTTTTTT
clone_size: many; d_call: -; j_call: TRBJ1-2; v_call: TRBV7-2; cdr3_aa: CASSLAQSYGYTF; cdr3_nt: TGTGCCAGCAGCTTAGCACAGTCCTATGGCTACACCTTC
clone_size: few; d_call: TRBD1; j_call: TRBJ2-7; v_call: TRBV30; cdr3_aa: CAWSPTGDRGGDEQYF; cdr3_nt: TGTGCCTGGAGTCCTACGGGGGACAGGGGCGGGGACGAGCAGTACTTC
clone_size: many; d_call: -; j_call: TRBJ2-5; v_call: TRBV3-1; cdr3_aa: CASSPRYIQETQYF; cdr3_nt: TGTGCCAGCAGCCCACGGTACATACAAGAGACCCAGTACTTC
clone_size: -; d_call: -; j_call: TRBJ1-5; v_call: TRBV19; cdr3_aa: CASKTRDTSPILSNQPQHF; cdr3_nt: TGTGCCAGCAAGACCCGGGACACAAGCCCTATATTGAGCAATCAGCCCCAGCATTTT
clone_size: many; d_call: -; j_call: TRBJ2-2; v_call: TRBV11-2; cdr3_aa: CASSPRWPNTGELFF; cdr3_nt: TGTGCCAGCAGCCCTCGGTGGCCGAACACCGGGGAGCTGTTTTTT